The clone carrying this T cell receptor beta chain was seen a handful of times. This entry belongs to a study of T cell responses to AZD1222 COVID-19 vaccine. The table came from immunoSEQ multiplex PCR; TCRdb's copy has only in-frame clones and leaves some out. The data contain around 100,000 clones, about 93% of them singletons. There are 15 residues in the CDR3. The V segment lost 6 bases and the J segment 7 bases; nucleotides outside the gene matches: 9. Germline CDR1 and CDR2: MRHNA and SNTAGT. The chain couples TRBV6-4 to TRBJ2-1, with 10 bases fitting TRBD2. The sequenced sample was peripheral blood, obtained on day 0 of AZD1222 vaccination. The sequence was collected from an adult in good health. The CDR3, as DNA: TGTGCCAGCAGCGACCGTAGTAGCGGGGGGAATGAGCAGTTCTTC. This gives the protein CASSDRSSGGNEQFF.